A single sample gave rise to the 17 T cell receptor beta chains below, sequenced in a study of T cell responses to AZD1222 COVID-19 vaccine. This table comes from immunoSEQ multiplex PCR, and its TCRdb copy is limited to in-frame clones, with some not included. The sample has roughly 120,000 clones, 88% seen once. Specimen: peripheral blood, collected on day 0 of AZD1222 vaccination. The receptor source for this set is an adult in good health.

This chain's CDR3 is CASSFWGNQPQHF. DNA of the CDR3: TGTGCCAGCAGTTTTTGGGGGAATCAGCCCCAGCATTTT. The J gene is TRBJ1-5, the V gene TRBV27; D may be TRBD1 (5 bases). The germline V gene encodes CDR1 MNHEY and CDR2 SMNVEV (reference sequence). The CDR3 extends over 13 amino acids. V lost 3 bases and J lost 4, with 7 bases in between.

CDR3 nucleotide sequence: TGTGCCAGTAGTCCACGGGGTACAAGAGATACGCAGTATTTT. Translating gives CASSPRGTRDTQYF. The chain uses TRBV19 and TRBJ2-3, with D tentatively TRBD2 (5 bases). The CDR3 extends over 14 amino acids. Trimming left V 5 bases short and J 5 bases short, with 14 bases between. The germline V gene encodes CDR1 LNHDA and CDR2 SQIVND (reference sequence).

This rearrangement joins TRBV12-3 or TRBV12-4 to TRBJ1-2; D gene unclear. The CDR3 has 13 residues. V lost 2 bases, J lost 14 bases, and 18 bases lay in between. As DNA, the CDR3 is TGTGCCAGCAGTTTAAACCACCAGGTCCCCCTAACCTTC. This translates into CASSLNHQVPLTF.

CDR3 region: CASSVGGGPEGEQYF. CDR3 nucleotide sequence: TGTGCCAGCAGCGTAGGCGGGGGGCCTGAAGGAGAGCAGTACTTC. This chain connects TRBV9 to TRBJ2-7, with 8 bases that match TRBD2. CDR3 length: 15 residues. Germline lookup yields CDR1 SGDLS and CDR2 YYNGEE. J lost 7 bases, V lost 0 bases, and 9 bases had no gene match.

The V gene is TRBV5-1, the J gene TRBJ2-2; D may be TRBD2 (5 bases). This CDR3 has 12 residues. V gave up 4 bases and J gave up 8 bases, with 9 bases separating them. From germline, CDR1 is SGHRS and CDR2 YFSETQ. The CDR3 DNA reads as TGCGCCAGCAGCCCTGAGGGAGGGGAGCTGTTTTTT. Protein product: CASSPEGGELFF.

The V gene is TRBV19, the J gene TRBJ2-5, with a tentative D call TRBD2 (5 bases). Germline V CDR1 and CDR2: LNHDA, SQIVND (reference sequence). This CDR3 contains 14 residues. Trimming removed 1 base at V and 1 base at J, with 7 bases between. CDR3 loop: CASSIGLLQETQYF. The CDR3 DNA reads as TGTGCCAGTAGTATAGGACTACTCCAAGAGACCCAGTACTTC.

The chain employs TRBV6-5 and TRBJ2-5, with 11 bases lining up with TRBD2. J gave up 4 bases and V 7 bases, and 8 bases lay outside the gene matches. The CDR3 sequence is 15 residues long. Germline CDR1 MNHEY, CDR2 SVGAGI. CDR3 nucleotides: TGTGCCAGCACGGGACTAGCGGCCAGGAGAGAGACCCAGTACTTC. Amino acids: CASTGLAARRETQYF.

The rearrangement links TRBV18 to TRBJ1-5; 10 positions agree with TRBD1. J was trimmed by 4 bases and V by 6 bases; bases with no gene match: 9. The CDR3 loop spans 16 amino acids. CDR1 KGHSH and CDR2 LQKENI come from the germline V gene. The CDR3: CASSQTGTGDNQPQHF. DNA for the CDR3: TGTGCCAGCTCGCAAACCGGGACAGGGGATAATCAGCCCCAGCATTTT.

The chain links TRBV7-9 to TRBJ1-3, with D hard to call. Germline values: CDR1 SEHNR, CDR2 FQNEAQ (reference sequence). V gave up 1 base and J gave up 1 base, with 2 bases separating them. The CDR3 loop spans 13 amino acids. The CDR3 DNA sequence: TGTGCCAGCAGCTTAGGGTCTGGAAACACCATATATTTT. This codes for CASSLGSGNTIYF.

The rearrangement links TRBV6-4 to TRBJ2-1; 9 nucleotides agree with TRBD1. Germline V gives CDR1 MRHNA, CDR2 SNTAGT. The CDR3 is made up of 16 amino acids. V lost 6 bases to trimming and J lost 8 bases; unmatched junction nucleotides: 14. CDR3 in DNA: TGTGCCAGCAGCGAGACAACAGGGGGCGCAGAAGATGAGCAGTTCTTC. Protein product: CASSETTGGAEDEQFF.

V is TRBV12-3 or TRBV12-4 and J is TRBJ1-2; the D is unclear. The CDR3 totals 12 residues. V shed 3 bases and J shed 8 bases, with 10 bases lying between them. The CDR3 bases are TGTGCCAGCAGTTTCATCAGTCACGGCTACACCTTC. Translated, it gives CASSFISHGYTF.

V gene TRBV9 combines with J gene TRBJ1-5; a possible D gene is TRBD1 (5 bases). Germline V gene lookup returns CDR1 SGDLS and CDR2 YYNGEE. The V end was cut by 0 bases, the J end by 4 bases, with 8 bases between. This CDR3 has 14 residues. CDR3 residues: CASSVDAGNQPQHF. CDR3 bases: TGTGCCAGCAGCGTAGACGCAGGGAATCAGCCCCAGCATTTT.

This chain uses TRBV7-3 with TRBJ1-1; D unresolved. CDR1 and CDR2 from the germline V gene are SGHTA and FQGTGA. The CDR3 totals 13 residues. Between the trimmed V and J ends, which lost 5 bases and 12 bases, there was a span of 19 bases. The CDR3 sequence is CASSLRAKFGTFF. The CDR3 bases are TGTGCCAGCAGCCTGCGGGCCAAGTTTGGAACTTTCTTT.

The chain carries TRBV29-1 and TRBJ1-4; no clear D. The ends were cut back, 7 bases at V and 4 bases at J, with 13 bases in the middle. CDR1 SQVTM and CDR2 ANQGSEA come from the germline V gene. This CDR3 contains 13 residues. CDR3 sequence: CSAERLNNEKLFF. For the CDR3, the DNA is TGCAGCGCCGAAAGACTGAATAATGAAAAACTGTTTTTT.

The gene calls are TRBV16 and TRBJ2-1, with D perhaps given as TRBD1 or TRBD2 (5 bases each). Trimming stripped 3 bases from V and 5 bases from J, with 20 bases between. The CDR3 totals 17 residues. Germline V gene data show CDR1 as KGHSY and CDR2 as FQNENV. The chain's CDR3 is CASSHLEGKPVNNEQFF. CDR3 DNA sequence: TGTGCCAGCAGCCACCTAGAGGGGAAGCCCGTCAACAATGAGCAGTTCTTC.

This rearrangement joins TRBV3-1 (or the pseudogene TRBV3-2) to TRBJ1-2; 9 bases map to TRBD1. Germline assignment: CDR1 LGHDT and CDR2 YNNKEL (reference sequence). There are 16 residues in the CDR3. The trim removed 2 bases at V and 5 bases at J, leaving 9 bases unmatched. CDR3 amino acids: CASSQSLRDRVYGYTF. The CDR3 region has the DNA TGTGCCAGCAGCCAATCTCTTCGGGACAGGGTATATGGCTACACCTTC.

CDR3 in amino acids: CASAILGIKTDTQYF. In DNA, the CDR3 is TGTGCCAGCGCGATATTGGGTATTAAGACAGATACGCAGTATTTT. This sequence joins TRBV2 and TRBJ2-3; no reliable D call. V gave up 8 bases and J gave up 3 bases, with 18 bases separating them. Per the germline V gene, CDR1 is SNHLY and CDR2 is FYNNEI. The CDR3 covers 15 residues.